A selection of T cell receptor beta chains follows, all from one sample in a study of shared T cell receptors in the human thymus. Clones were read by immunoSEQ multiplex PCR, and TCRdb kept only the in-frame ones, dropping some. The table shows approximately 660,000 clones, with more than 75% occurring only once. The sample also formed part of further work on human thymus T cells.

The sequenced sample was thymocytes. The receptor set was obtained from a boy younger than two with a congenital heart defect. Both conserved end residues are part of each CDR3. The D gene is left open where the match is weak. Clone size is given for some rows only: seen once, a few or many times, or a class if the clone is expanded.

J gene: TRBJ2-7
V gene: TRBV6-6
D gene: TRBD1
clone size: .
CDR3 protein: CASSYRDRGQYEQYF
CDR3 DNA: TGTGCCAGCAGTTACCGGGACAGGGGGCAGTACGAGCAGTACTTC

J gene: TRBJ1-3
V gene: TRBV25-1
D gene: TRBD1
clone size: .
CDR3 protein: CASSAGGTGSLSGNTIYF
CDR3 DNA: TGTGCCAGCAGTGCCGGAGGGACAGGTTCTCTCTCTGGAAACACCATATATTTT

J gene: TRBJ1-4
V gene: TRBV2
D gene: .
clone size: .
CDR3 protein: CASSESRHTGEKLFF
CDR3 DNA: TGTGCCAGCAGTGAATCGAGGCACACGGGGGAAAAACTGTTTTTT

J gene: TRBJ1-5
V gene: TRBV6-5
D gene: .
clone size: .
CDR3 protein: CASRPGPRGNQPQHF
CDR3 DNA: TGTGCCAGCAGGCCCGGGCCGAGGGGCAATCAGCCCCAGCATTTT

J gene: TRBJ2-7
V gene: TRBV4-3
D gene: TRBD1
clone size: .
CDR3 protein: CASSPGQGTYEQYF
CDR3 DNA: TGCGCCAGCAGCCCCGGACAGGGTACCTACGAGCAGTACTTC

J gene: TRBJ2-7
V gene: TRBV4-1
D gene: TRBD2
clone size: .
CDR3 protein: CASSQELALAGRQPYEQYF
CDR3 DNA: TGCGCCAGCAGCCAAGAGCTCGCGCTAGCGGGACGCCAACCCTACGAGCAGTACTTC

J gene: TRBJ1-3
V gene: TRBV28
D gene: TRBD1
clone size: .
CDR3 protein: CASRGQDSGNTIYF
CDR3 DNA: TGTGCCAGCAGGGGACAGGACTCTGGAAACACCATATATTTT

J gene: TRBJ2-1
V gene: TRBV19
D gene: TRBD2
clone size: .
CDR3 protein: CASSCALAGPYNEQFF
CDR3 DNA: TGTGCCAGTAGTTGCGCCCTAGCGGGACCCTACAATGAGCAGTTCTTC

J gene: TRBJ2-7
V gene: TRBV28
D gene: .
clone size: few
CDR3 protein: CASSLEGRSYEQYF
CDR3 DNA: TGTGCCAGCAGTTTGGAGGGCCGCTCCTACGAGCAGTACTTC

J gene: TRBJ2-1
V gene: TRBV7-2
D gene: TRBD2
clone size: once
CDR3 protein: CASSPLAGPGNEQFF
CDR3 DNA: TGTGCCAGCAGCCCATTAGCGGGACCGGGCAATGAGCAGTTCTTC

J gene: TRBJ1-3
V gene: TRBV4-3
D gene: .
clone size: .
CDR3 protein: CASSSQGSGNTIYF
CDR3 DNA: TGCGCCAGCAGCAGCCAGGGGTCTGGAAACACCATATATTTT

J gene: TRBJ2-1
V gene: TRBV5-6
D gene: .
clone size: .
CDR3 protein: CASSWGTGGQGEQFF
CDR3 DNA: TGTGCCAGCAGCTGGGGGACTGGAGGTCAGGGAGAGCAGTTCTTC

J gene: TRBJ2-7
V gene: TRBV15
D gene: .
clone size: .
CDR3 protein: CATSRGRPDPYEQYF
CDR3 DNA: TGTGCCACCAGCAGGGGGAGACCCGACCCCTACGAGCAGTACTTC

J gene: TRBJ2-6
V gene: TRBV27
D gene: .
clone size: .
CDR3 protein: CASRLSGQPGANVLTF
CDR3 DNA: TGTGCCAGCAGACTTTCGGGACAACCTGGGGCCAACGTCCTGACTTTC

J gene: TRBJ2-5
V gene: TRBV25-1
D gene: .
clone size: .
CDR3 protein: CASSPYQETQYF
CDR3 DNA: TGTGCCAGCTCTCCCTACCAAGAGACCCAGTACTTC

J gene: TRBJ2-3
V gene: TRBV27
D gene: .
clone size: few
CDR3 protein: CASSPSTDTQYF
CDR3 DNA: TGTGCCAGCAGCCCTAGCACAGATACGCAGTATTTT

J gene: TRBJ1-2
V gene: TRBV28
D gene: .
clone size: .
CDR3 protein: CASSLDSVQYGYTF
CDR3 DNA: TGTGCCAGCAGTCTGGACAGCGTCCAATATGGCTACACCTTC

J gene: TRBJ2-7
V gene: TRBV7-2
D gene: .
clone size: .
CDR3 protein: CASSQGRAHYEQYF
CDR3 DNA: TGTGCCAGCAGCCAAGGCAGGGCCCACTACGAGCAGTACTTC

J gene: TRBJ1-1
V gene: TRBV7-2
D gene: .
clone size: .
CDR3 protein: CASSPRVFWRKNTEAFF
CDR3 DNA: TGTGCCAGCAGCCCCCGGGTTTTTTGGAGGAAGAACACTGAAGCTTTCTTT

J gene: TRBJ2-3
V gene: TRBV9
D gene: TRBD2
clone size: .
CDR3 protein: CASSPSGKVDTQYF
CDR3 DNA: TGTGCCAGCAGCCCTAGCGGGAAGGTAGATACGCAGTATTTT

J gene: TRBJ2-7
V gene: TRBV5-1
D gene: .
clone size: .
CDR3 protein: CASSLQGTHYEQYF
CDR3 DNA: TGCGCCAGCAGCTTGCAGGGGACCCACTACGAGCAGTACTTC

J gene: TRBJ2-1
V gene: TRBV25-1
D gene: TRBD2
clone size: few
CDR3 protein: CASRGRGGNEQFF
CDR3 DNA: TGTGCCAGCAGGGGGCGGGGGGGGAATGAGCAGTTCTTC

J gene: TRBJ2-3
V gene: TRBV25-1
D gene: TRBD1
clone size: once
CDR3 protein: CASSESDRGTDTQYF
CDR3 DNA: TGTGCCAGCAGTGAATCGGACAGGGGCACAGATACGCAGTATTTT

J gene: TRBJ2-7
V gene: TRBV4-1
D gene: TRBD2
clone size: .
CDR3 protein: CASSQVGTSVQYEQYF
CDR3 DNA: TGCGCCAGCAGCCAAGTTGGGACTAGCGTCCAGTACGAGCAGTACTTC

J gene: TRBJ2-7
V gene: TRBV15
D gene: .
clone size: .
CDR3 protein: CAASRGGDIAYEQYF
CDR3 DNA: TGTGCCGCCAGCAGAGGAGGGGACATAGCCTACGAGCAGTACTTC

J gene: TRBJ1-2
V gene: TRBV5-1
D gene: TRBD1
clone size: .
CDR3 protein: CASSVTGLYGYTF
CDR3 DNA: TGCGCCAGCAGCGTGACAGGGCTCTATGGCTACACCTTC

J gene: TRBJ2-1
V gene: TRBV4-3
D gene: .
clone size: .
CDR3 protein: CASSQVPSLASYNEQFF
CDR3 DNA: TGCGCCAGCAGCCAAGTACCCTCGCTAGCATCCTACAATGAGCAGTTCTTC

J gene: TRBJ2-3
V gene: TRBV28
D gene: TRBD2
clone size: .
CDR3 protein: CASSGGLAGQNTQYF
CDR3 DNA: TGTGCCAGCAGTGGGGGACTAGCGGGTCAAAATACGCAGTATTTT

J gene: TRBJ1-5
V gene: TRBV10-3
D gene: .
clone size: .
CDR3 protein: CAISEAEGNQPQHF
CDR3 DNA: TGTGCCATCAGTGAGGCCGAGGGCAATCAGCCCCAGCATTTT